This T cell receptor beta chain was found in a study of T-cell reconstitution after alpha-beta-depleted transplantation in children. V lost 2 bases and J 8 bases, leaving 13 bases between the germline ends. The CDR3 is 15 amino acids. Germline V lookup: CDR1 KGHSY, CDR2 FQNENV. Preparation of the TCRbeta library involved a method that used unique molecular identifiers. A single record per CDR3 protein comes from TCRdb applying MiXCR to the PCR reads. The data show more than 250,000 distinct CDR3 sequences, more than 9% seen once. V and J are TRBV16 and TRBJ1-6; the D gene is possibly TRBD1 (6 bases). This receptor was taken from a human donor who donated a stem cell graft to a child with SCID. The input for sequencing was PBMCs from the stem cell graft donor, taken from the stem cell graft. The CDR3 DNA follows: TGTGCCAGCAGCCAAAACACGGGGGCGTATTCACCCCTCCACTTT. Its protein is CASSQNTGAYSPLHF.